This is a list of T cell receptor beta chains from one sample in a study of immune heterogeneity within non-small cell lung tumors. A single record per CDR3 protein comes from TCRdb applying MiXCR to the multiplex PCR reads. The profile shows 15,000 or so distinct CDR3 sequences, under 30% of them singletons. Material for sequencing was lung tumor tissue. The receptors stem from a man aged 35-49 years with non-small cell lung cancer. The CDR3 runs from the conserved cysteine through the conserved F or W. The D gene is left open where the match is weak. Only part of the rows carry a size: once, few, many, or a class if the clone is expanded.

D,size,V,J,DNA,CDR3
-,-,TRBV7-9,TRBJ1-1,TGTGCCAGCAGCTTTCAGAACACTGAAGCTTTCTTT,CASSFQNTEAFF
-,-,TRBV20-1,TRBJ2-1,TGCAGTGCTAGAGACCCTAATGAGCAGTTCTTC,CSARDPNEQFF
-,many,TRBV14,TRBJ2-3,TGTGCCAGCAGCCAAGTAGGGGCAGATACGCAGTATTTT,CASSQVGADTQYF
TRBD1,many,TRBV6-1,TRBJ2-7,TGTGCCAGCAGCCCACAGGGGAACTACGAGCAGTACTTC,CASSPQGNYEQYF
TRBD1,medium-sized,TRBV19,TRBJ2-7,TGTGCCACCCTGGACAGGGGGCGAGGGGGTTACGAGCAGTACTTC,CATLDRGRGGYEQYF
TRBD1,many,TRBV5-1,TRBJ2-7,TGCGCCAGCTTCGAGGGACAGCCTGGGAACGAGCAGTACTTC,CASFEGQPGNEQYF
-,many,TRBV5-1,TRBJ2-7,TGCGCCAGCAGCTTGGGGGACGCTACCTACGAGCAGTACTTC,CASSLGDATYEQYF
-,medium-sized,TRBV19,TRBJ1-6,TGTGCCAGTAGTTCAAAAAGGACAGAGAATTCACCCCTCCACTTT,CASSSKRTENSPLHF
TRBD1,many,TRBV28,TRBJ2-2,TGTGCCAGCAGTTTAACAGGGGGCGCTTCCGGGGAGCTGTTTTTT,CASSLTGGASGELFF
-,-,TRBV5-1,TRBJ1-1,TGCGCCAGCAGCCGGACAACAGGGTTTACTGAAGCTTTCTTT,CASSRTTGFTEAFF
-,-,TRBV20-1,TRBJ2-7,TGCAGTGCTAAACGCCGGGACCTGAAAGGCGAGCAGTACTTC,CSAKRRDLKGEQYF
-,many,TRBV5-1,TRBJ2-7,TGCGCCAGCAGGGACGACGGCTACAAGCAGTACTTC,CASRDDGYKQYF
-,many,TRBV7-2,TRBJ1-6,TGTGCCAGCAGCCTCACAGGGTTCAATTCACCCCTCCACTTT,CASSLTGFNSPLHF
-,medium-sized,TRBV6-1,TRBJ1-1,TGTGCCAGCAGATTAATGAACACTGAAGCTTTCTTT,CASRLMNTEAFF
TRBD2,many,TRBV20-1,TRBJ2-7,TGCAGTGCCCTCTTTCCCTACGGGGGGAGTTCCTACGAGCAGTACTTC,CSALFPYGGSSYEQYF
-,-,TRBV5-1,TRBJ1-2,TGCGCCAGCAGCTTGTCAGGACAGACTGGGGGTGGCTACACCTTC,CASSLSGQTGGGYTF
-,medium-sized,TRBV11-2,TRBJ2-7,TGTGCCAGCAGCTCTTCCGGGACTGGGCAGAGAGAGCAGTACTTC,CASSSSGTGQREQYF
-,-,TRBV20-1,TRBJ2-1,TGCAGTGCTGAGGGGGGGACCTGCTCCTACAATGAGCAGTTCTTC,CSAEGGTCSYNEQFF
TRBD2,many,TRBV5-8,TRBJ2-1,TGTGCCAGCAGCTTGTTTAGCGGGAGAGGGTTGGGTGAGCAGTTCTTC,CASSLFSGRGLGEQFF
-,many,TRBV12-3/TRBV12-4,TRBJ2-7,TGTGCCAGCAGTTGGGAGACCAAGTTCTACGAGCAGTACTTC,CASSWETKFYEQYF
-,-,TRBV11-3,TRBJ1-1,TGTGCCAGCAGCTTATTCCAGGGTGAAGCTTTCTTT,CASSLFQGEAFF
TRBD2,many,TRBV9,TRBJ2-5,TGTGCCAGCAGCGACAGACTAGCGGGAGAGGAGACCCAGTACTTC,CASSDRLAGEETQYF
-,-,TRBV5-6,TRBJ2-3,TGTGCCAGCAGCTTGGGGTATACGCAGTATTTT,CASSLGYTQYF
-,-,TRBV5-1,TRBJ2-5,TGCGCCAGCAGCTTGGGAGTCGCGCACCCCAGACGTCAAGAGACCCAGTACTTC,CASSLGVAHPRRQETQYF
-,few,TRBV5-4,TRBJ1-2,TGTGCCAGCAGCGCAGGACCGACGGCCAGCTATGGCTACACCTTC,CASSAGPTASYGYTF
TRBD1,many,TRBV19,TRBJ2-6,TGTGCCAGTACCGCCGGGACAGGGAGGGCTGGGGCCAACGTCCTGACTTTC,CASTAGTGRAGANVLTF
TRBD1,-,TRBV6-2/TRBV6-3,TRBJ1-5,TGTGCCAGCAGTGACAGGGTAGCTCAGCCCCAGCATTTT,CASSDRVAQPQHF
TRBD1,many,TRBV24-1,TRBJ1-2,TGTGCCACCAGAATGGGACAGCCCTACTATGGCTACACCTTC,CATRMGQPYYGYTF
-,medium-sized,TRBV6-2/TRBV6-3,TRBJ2-7,TGTGCCAGCAGGTTCGCGGGACACTCCTACGAGCAGTACTTC,CASRFAGHSYEQYF
TRBD2,medium-sized,TRBV15,TRBJ2-1,TGTGCCACCAGCAGAGAGGCTAGCGGGACTAGCTCCTACAATGAGCAGTTCTTC,CATSREASGTSSYNEQFF
TRBD2,medium-sized,TRBV6-2/TRBV6-3,TRBJ2-1,TGTGCCAGCAGCCCCGTGATAGCGGGAGGCCGGGAGCAGTTCTTC,CASSPVIAGGREQFF
-,few,TRBV29-1,TRBJ2-5,TGCAGCGTGGAGGCTAGGACGGGGTTCGGGACCCAGTACTTC,CSVEARTGFGTQYF
-,many,TRBV5-1,TRBJ1-4,TGCGCCAGCAGCTCGGACGGGGGGAACGAAAAACTGTTTTTT,CASSSDGGNEKLFF
-,many,TRBV7-2,TRBJ1-2,TGTGCCAGCAGCTTTGGCTATGGCTACACCTTC,CASSFGYGYTF
-,-,TRBV6-1,TRBJ2-3,TGTACCAGCAATGAAAGGAGGGGGCGGGCAGATACGCAGTATTTT,CTSNERRGRADTQYF
-,-,TRBV19,TRBJ1-5,TGTGCCAGTAGACCTAGGCCAGGTCAGCCCCAGCATTTT,CASRPRPGQPQHF
-,-,TRBV20-1,TRBJ2-5,TGCAGTGCTAGAGATCCCCCCCCTAGTCTGGAGACCCAGTACTTC,CSARDPPPSLETQYF
TRBD1,medium-sized,TRBV3-1,TRBJ2-2,TGTGCCAGCAGCCAAGGGACAGGGGGCCGTACCGGGGAGCTGTTTTTT,CASSQGTGGRTGELFF